This T cell receptor beta chain appears in the sequencing data of a study of post-analysis software for immune sequencing data. Study information: There were relapsing-remitting, secondary progressive and progressive-relapsing multiple sclerosis among the disease courses included.

Concerning this clonotype itself: As yet, its antigen is unknown. At one of its ends the junction is not consistent with the germline gene, which may arise from a read error.

Tagging with unique molecular identifiers was a feature of the TCR beta cDNA libraries. Input populations of about 0.9 to 10 million T cells gave rise to roughly 0.5 million cDNA molecules. TCRdb re-called the PCR reads with MiXCR, one entry per CDR3 protein. Found here are 700,000 to 800,000 distinct CDR3 sequences, approximately 30% of them singletons; the top ten hold roughly 0.54%. General study results and limits: In multiple sclerosis, normalized Chao1 diversity was significantly below that of controls. Samples from one preparation batch, clustered by F measure, grouped strongly together.

The sample comprised blood. The TCR originated in a girl under 18 with multiple sclerosis.

CDR3 in amino acids: CASSLGAGRETRYF. As DNA, the CDR3 is TGTGCCAGCAGCTTAGGGGCAGGGCGAGAGACCCGGTACTTC. The J gene is TRBJ2-5, the V gene TRBV7-2; a possible D gene is TRBD1 (5 bases). Germline V gene lookup returns CDR1 SGHTA and CDR2 FQGNSA. The CDR3 covers 14 residues.